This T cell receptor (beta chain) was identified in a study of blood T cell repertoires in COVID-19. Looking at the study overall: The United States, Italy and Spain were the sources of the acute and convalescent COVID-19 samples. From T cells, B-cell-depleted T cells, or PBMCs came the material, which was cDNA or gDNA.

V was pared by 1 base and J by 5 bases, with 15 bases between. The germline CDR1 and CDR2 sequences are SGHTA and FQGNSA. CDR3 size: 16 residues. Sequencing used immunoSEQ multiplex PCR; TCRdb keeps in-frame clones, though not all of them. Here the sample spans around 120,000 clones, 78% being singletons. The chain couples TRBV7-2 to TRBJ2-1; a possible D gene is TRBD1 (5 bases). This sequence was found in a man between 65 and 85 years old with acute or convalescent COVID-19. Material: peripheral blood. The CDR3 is CASSLVQTVPDNEQFF. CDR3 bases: TGTGCCAGCAGCTTAGTCCAGACAGTACCGGACAATGAGCAGTTCTTC.